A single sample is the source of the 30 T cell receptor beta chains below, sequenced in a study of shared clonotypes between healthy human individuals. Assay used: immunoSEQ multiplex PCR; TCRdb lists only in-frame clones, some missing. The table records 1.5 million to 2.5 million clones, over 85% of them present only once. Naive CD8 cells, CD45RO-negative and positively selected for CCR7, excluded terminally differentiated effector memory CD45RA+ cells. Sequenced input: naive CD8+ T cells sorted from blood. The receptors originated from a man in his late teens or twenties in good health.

CDR3 in DNA: TGTGCCAGCTCTCCCTCGGGCGGGTTGGAGGGCACAGATACGCAGTATTTT. This sequence encodes CASSPSGGLEGTDTQYF. The chain is built from TRBV18 and TRBJ2-3, with a weak D call TRBD2 (5 bases). CDR3 size: 17 residues. V lost 6 bases, J lost 1 base, and 20 bases lay in between. From germline, CDR1 is KGHSH and CDR2 LQKENI.

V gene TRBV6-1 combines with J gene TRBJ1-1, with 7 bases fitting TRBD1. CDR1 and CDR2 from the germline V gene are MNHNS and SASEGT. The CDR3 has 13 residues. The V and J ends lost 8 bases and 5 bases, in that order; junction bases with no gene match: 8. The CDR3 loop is CASEGTEGTEAFF. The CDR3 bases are TGTGCCAGCGAGGGGACAGAGGGAACTGAAGCTTTCTTT.

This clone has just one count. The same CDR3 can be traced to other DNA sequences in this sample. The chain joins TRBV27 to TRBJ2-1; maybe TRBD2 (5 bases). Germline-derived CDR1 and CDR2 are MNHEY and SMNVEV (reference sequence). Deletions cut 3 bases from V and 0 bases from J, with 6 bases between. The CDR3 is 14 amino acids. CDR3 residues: CASSLAGSYNEQFF. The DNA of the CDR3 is TGTGCCAGCAGTTTGGCGGGCTCCTACAATGAGCAGTTCTTC.

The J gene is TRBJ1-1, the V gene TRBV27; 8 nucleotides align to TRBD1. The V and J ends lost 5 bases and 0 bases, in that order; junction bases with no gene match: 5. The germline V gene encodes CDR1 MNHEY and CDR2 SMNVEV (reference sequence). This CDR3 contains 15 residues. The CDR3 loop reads CASSLETGVNTEAFF. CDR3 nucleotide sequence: TGTGCCAGCAGTCTCGAGACAGGGGTGAACACTGAAGCTTTCTTT.

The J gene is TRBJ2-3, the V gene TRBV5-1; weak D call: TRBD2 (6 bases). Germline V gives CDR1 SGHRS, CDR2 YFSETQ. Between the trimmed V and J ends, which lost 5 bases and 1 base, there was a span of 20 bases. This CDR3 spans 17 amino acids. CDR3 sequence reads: CASRHGLGTPRTDTQYF. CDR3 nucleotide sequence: TGCGCCAGCAGGCATGGACTCGGGACTCCTCGCACAGATACGCAGTATTTT.

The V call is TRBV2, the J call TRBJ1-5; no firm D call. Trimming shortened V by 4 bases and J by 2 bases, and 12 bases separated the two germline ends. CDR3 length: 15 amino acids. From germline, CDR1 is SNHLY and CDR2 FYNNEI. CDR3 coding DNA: TGTGCCAGCAGTGTCCTGGCCGGTGGCAATCAGCCCCAGCATTTT. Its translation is CASSVLAGGNQPQHF. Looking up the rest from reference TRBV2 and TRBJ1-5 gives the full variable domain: EPEVTQTPSHQVTQMGQEVILRCVPISNHLYFYWYRQILGQKVEFLVSFYNNEISEKSEIFDDQFSVERPDGSNFTLKIRSTKLEDSAMYFCASSVLAGGNQPQHFGDGTRLSIL.

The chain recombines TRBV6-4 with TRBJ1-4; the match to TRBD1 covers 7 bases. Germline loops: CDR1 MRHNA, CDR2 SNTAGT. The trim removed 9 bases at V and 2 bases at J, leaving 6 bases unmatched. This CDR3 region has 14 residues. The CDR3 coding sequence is TGTGCCAGAATACAGGGGTTGACTAATGAAAAACTGTTTTTT. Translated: CARIQGLTNEKLFF.

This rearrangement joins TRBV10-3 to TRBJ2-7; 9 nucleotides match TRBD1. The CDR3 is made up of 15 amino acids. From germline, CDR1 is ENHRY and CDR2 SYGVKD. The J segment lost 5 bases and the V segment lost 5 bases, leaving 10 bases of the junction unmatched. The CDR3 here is CAISSPGQGFHEQYF. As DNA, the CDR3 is TGTGCCATCAGTTCTCCGGGACAGGGTTTTCACGAGCAGTACTTC.

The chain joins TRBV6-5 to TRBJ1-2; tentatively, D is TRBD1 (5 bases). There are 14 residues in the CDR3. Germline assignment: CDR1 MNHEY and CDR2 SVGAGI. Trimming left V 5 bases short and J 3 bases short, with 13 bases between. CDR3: CASSPGAADYGYTF. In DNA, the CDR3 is TGTGCCAGCAGTCCCGGGGCCGCAGACTATGGCTACACCTTC.

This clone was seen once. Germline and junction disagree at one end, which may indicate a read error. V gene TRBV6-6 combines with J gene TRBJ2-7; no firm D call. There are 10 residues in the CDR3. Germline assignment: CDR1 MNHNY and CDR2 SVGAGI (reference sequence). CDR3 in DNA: TGTGCCAGCAGTTACTCGCTTCACCCTTTC. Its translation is CASSYSLHPF.

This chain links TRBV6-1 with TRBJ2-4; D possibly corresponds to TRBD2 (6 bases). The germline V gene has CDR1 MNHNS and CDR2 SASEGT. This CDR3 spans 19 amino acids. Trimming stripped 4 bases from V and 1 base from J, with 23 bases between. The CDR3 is CASSAEEGWGSLAKNIQYF. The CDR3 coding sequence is TGTGCCAGCAGTGCCGAGGAGGGGTGGGGGAGTCTGGCCAAAAACATTCAGTACTTC.

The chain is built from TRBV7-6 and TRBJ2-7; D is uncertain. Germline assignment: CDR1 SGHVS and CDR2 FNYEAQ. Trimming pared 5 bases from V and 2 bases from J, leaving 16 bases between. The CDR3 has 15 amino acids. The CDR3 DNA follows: TGTGCCAGCAGCCCCGAAACCACAAGTACCTACGAGCAGTACTTC. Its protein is CASSPETTSTYEQYF.

CDR3 bases: TGTGCCACCAGCACCTCGGGACTGGGTTTGAGGACTGAAGCTTTCTTT. It encodes CATSTSGLGLRTEAFF. The V gene is TRBV15, the J gene TRBJ1-1; tentative D call: TRBD1 (5 bases). Trimming pared 4 bases from V and 5 bases from J, leaving 20 bases between. This CDR3 is 16 amino acids long. Per the germline V gene, CDR1 is LNHNV and CDR2 is YYDKDF (reference sequence).

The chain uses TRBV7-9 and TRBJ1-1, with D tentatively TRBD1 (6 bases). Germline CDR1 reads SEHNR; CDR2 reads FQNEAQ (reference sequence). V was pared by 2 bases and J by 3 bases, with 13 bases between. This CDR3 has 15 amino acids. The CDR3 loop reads CASSLPGHTHTEAFF. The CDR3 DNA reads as TGTGCCAGCAGCTTACCGGGACATACCCACACTGAAGCTTTCTTT.

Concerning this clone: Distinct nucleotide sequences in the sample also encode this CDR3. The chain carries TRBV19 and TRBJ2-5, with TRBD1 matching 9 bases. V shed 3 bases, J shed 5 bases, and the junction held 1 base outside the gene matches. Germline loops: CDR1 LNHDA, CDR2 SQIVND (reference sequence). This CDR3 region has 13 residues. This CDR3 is CASSIGQGETQYF. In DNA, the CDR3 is TGTGCCAGTAGTATCGGACAGGGGGAGACCCAGTACTTC.

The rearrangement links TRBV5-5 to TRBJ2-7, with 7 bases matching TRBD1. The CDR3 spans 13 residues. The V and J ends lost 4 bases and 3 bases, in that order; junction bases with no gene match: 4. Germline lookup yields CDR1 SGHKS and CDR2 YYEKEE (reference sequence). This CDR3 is CASSPGQIYEQYF. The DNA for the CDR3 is TGTGCCAGCAGCCCGGGACAGATCTACGAGCAGTACTTC. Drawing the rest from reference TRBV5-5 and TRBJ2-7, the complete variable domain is DAGVTQSPTHLIKTRGQQVTLRCSPISGHKSVSWYQQVLGQGPQFIFQYYEKEERGRGNFPDRFSARQFPNYSSELNVNALLLGDSALYLCASSPGQIYEQYFGPGTRLTVT.

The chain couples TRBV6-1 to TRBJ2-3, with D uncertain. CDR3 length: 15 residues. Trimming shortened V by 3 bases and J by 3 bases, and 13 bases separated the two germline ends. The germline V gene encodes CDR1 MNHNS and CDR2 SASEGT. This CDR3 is CASSESPYTTDTQYF. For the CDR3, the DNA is TGTGCCAGCAGTGAGTCCCCCTACACAACAGATACGCAGTATTTT.

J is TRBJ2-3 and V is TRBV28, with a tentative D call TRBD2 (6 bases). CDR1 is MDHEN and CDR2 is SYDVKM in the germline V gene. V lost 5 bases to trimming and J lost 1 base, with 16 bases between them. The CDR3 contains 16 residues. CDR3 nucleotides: TGTGCCAGCAGTCAACCTCCGGGACTCCGCACAGATACGCAGTATTTT. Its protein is CASSQPPGLRTDTQYF.

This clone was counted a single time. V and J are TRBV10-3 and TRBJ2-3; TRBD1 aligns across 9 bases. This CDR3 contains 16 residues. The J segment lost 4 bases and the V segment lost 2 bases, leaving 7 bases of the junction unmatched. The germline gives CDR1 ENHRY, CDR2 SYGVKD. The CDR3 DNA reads TGTGCCATCAGTGAGCTGGGACAGGGAGGGCCAGATACGCAGTATTTT. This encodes CAISELGQGGPDTQYF.

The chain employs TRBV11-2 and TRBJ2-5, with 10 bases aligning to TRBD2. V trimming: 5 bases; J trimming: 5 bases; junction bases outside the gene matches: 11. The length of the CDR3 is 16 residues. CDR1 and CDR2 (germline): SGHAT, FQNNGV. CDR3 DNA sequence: TGTGCCAGCAGCCGGTATAGCGGGAGGATTCGGGAGACCCAGTACTTC. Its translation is CASSRYSGRIRETQYF.

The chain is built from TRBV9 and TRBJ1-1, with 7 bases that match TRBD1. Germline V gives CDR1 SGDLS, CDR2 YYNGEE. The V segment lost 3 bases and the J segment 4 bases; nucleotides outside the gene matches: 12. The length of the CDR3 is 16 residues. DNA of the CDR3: TGTGCCAGCAGCGAGGGACAGAGTCCGGGGGGCACTGAAGCTTTCTTT. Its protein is CASSEGQSPGGTEAFF.

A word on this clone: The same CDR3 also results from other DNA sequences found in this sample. CDR3 sequence: CAWSYGGTEAFF. The DNA of the CDR3 is TGTGCCTGGAGTTACGGGGGGACTGAAGCTTTCTTT. The rearrangement links TRBV30 to TRBJ1-1, with D perhaps TRBD1 (5 bases). CDR3 length equals 12 residues. Germline loops: CDR1 GTSNPN, CDR2 SVGIG (reference sequence). Deletions cut 2 bases from V and 5 bases from J, with 9 bases between.

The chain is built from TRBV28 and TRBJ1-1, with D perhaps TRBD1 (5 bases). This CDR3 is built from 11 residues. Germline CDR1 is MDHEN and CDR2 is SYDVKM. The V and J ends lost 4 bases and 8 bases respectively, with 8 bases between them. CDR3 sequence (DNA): TGTGCCAGCAGTTCCTGGGGGGAAGCTTTCTTT. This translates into CASSSWGEAFF.

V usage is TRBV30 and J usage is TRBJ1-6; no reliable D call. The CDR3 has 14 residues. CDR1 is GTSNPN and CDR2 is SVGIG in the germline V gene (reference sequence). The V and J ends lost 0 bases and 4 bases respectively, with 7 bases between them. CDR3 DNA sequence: TGTGCCTGGAGTGTGGAGGAATATAATTCACCCCTCCACTTT. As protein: CAWSVEEYNSPLHF.

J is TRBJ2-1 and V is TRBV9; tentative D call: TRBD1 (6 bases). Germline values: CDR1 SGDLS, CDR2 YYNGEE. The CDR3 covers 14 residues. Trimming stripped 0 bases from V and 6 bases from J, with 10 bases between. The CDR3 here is CASSVGGQPNEQFF. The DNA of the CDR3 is TGTGCCAGCAGCGTAGGAGGACAGCCCAATGAGCAGTTCTTC.

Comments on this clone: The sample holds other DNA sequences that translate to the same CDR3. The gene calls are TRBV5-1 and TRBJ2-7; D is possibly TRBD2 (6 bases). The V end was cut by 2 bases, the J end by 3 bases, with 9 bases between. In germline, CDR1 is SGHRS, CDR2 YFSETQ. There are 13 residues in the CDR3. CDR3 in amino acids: CASSFGGVYEQYF. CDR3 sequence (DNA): TGCGCCAGCAGCTTCGGCGGGGTCTACGAGCAGTACTTC.

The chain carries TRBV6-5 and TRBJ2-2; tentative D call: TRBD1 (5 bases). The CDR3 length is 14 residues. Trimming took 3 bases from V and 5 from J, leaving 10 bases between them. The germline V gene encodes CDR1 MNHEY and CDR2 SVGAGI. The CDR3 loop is CASSYQGWTGELFF. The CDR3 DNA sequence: TGTGCCAGCAGTTATCAGGGTTGGACCGGGGAGCTGTTTTTT.

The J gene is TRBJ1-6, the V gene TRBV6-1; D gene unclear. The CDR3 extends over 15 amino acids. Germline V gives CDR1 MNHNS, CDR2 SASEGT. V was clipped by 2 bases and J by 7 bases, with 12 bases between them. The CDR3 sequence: CASSERGRGNSPLHF. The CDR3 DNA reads TGTGCCAGCAGTGAACGGGGAAGAGGCAATTCACCCCTCCACTTT.

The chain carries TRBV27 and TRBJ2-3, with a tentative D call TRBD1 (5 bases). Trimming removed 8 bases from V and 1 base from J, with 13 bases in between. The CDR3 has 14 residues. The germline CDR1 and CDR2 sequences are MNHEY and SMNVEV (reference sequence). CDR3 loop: CASRPGAGTDTQYF. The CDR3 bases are TGTGCCAGCCGCCCTGGGGCGGGCACAGATACGCAGTATTTT.

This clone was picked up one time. The CDR3 sequence is CASSIDLRSSYNEQFF. CDR3 DNA: TGTGCCAGTAGTATAGATCTGAGGAGCTCCTACAATGAGCAGTTCTTC. The J gene is TRBJ2-1, the V gene TRBV19, with no clear D. This CDR3 contains 16 residues. V was trimmed by 0 bases and J by 0 bases, leaving 9 bases between them. The germline gives CDR1 LNHDA, CDR2 SQIVND (reference sequence). The full variable domain, rest sourced from reference TRBV19 and TRBJ2-1, is DGGITQSPKYLFRKEGQNVTLSCEQNLNHDAMYWYRQDPGQGLRLIYYSQIVNDFQKGDIAEGYSVSREKKESFPLTVTSAQKNPTAFYLCASSIDLRSSYNEQFFGPGTRLTVL.